A single sample is the source of the 25 T cell receptor beta chains below, sequenced in a study of high-grade serous ovarian cancer treatment subgroups. Tumor samples were obtained before definitive surgery or chemotherapy. The data were produced by immunoSEQ multiplex PCR, yet TCRdb's version contains in-frame clones alone and is incomplete. Of about 8,000 clones detected, more than 55% appear once; the ten largest clones hold approximately 5%. Material for sequencing was tumor tissue. All receptors come from a human donor with high-grade serous ovarian cancer.

The rearrangement links TRBV11-2 to TRBJ1-4, with D unclear. V was shortened by 1 base and J by 12 bases, with 18 bases between the two germline ends. Germline values: CDR1 SGHAT, CDR2 FQNNGV. The CDR3 spans 15 residues. CDR3 nucleotide sequence: TGTGCCAGCAGCTTAGGGTCAACAAATGGAGTGGAACTGTTTTTT. It codes for CASSLGSTNGVELFF.

This clone came up once. V is TRBV5-4 and J is TRBJ2-2; 11 bases fit TRBD2. The V and J ends lost 4 bases and 4 bases, in that order; junction bases with no gene match: 3. The CDR3 has 15 residues. The germline gives CDR1 SGHNT, CDR2 YYREEE (reference sequence). CDR3 DNA: TGTGCCAGCAGCACCGGACTAGCGGGCACCGGGGAGCTGTTTTTT. Amino acids: CASSTGLAGTGELFF.

This clone was recorded only once. The chain recombines TRBV20-1 with TRBJ2-1; no reliable D call. Germline V CDR1 and CDR2: DFQATT, SNEGSKA (reference sequence). This CDR3 region has 10 residues. V dropped 3 bases and J dropped 11 bases, with 8 bases sitting between them. Written as DNA, the CDR3 is TGCAGTGCTAGTTTTGGGAAGCAGTTCTTC. Its protein is CSASFGKQFF.

This clone was seen a handful of times. The chain joins TRBV5-1 to TRBJ2-7; maybe TRBD2 (5 bases). V was trimmed by 4 bases and J by 2 bases, leaving 13 bases between them. This CDR3 region has 14 residues. Germline loops: CDR1 SGHRS, CDR2 YFSETQ. Written as DNA, the CDR3 is TGCGCCAGCAGCGTCCAGGAGGATCCCTACGAGCAGTACTTC. Translated, it gives CASSVQEDPYEQYF.

The V and J genes are TRBV27 and TRBJ2-3; maybe TRBD2 (5 bases). The germline V gene has CDR1 MNHEY and CDR2 SMNVEV (reference sequence). This CDR3 is built from 11 residues. V lost 2 bases and J lost 11, with 8 bases in between. In DNA, the CDR3 is TGTGCCAGCAGTTTAGCGGGTTTGCAGTATTTT. Its protein is CASSLAGLQYF.

This chain's CDR3 is CASESQRFGELFF. Written as DNA, the CDR3 is TGTGCCAGCGAGAGTCAGCGATTCGGGGAGCTGTTTTTT. V gene TRBV6-5 combines with J gene TRBJ2-2, with D unclear. V lost 8 bases, J lost 7 bases, and 14 bases lay in between. Per germline, CDR1 MNHEY and CDR2 SVGAGI. The CDR3 loop spans 13 amino acids.

V usage is TRBV28 and J usage is TRBJ2-1; the D gene is possibly TRBD2 (6 bases). The CDR3 loop spans 14 amino acids. V was pared by 6 bases and J by 7 bases, with 16 bases between. Germline lookup yields CDR1 MDHEN and CDR2 SYDVKM. The DNA for the CDR3 is TGTGCCAGCAGGAGACTAGGGTCCGGGAATGAGCAGTTCTTC. It yields the protein CASRRLGSGNEQFF.

The chain has TRBV4-3 and TRBJ2-7; 8 nucleotides align to TRBD1. This CDR3 has 19 residues. J was trimmed by 1 base and V by 0 bases; bases with no gene match: 14. Germline lookup yields CDR1 LGHNA and CDR2 YSLEER. Here the CDR3 reads CASSQDVGVTGAGSYEQYF. CDR3 DNA sequence: TGCGCCAGCAGCCAAGACGTCGGCGTGACAGGGGCCGGATCCTACGAGCAGTACTTC.

In this sample, this clone turned up a few times. The chain couples TRBV7-9 to TRBJ1-5; a weak D match, TRBD1 (5 bases). The CDR3 length is 12 residues. The V end was cut by 5 bases, the J end by 9 bases, with 11 bases between. CDR1 is SEHNR and CDR2 is FQNEAQ in the germline V gene (reference sequence). The CDR3 sequence: CASSDSRGPQHF. Written as DNA, the CDR3 is TGTGCCAGCAGCGACAGTCGAGGGCCCCAGCATTTT. Based on the CDR3 plus reference TRBV7-9 and TRBJ1-5, the full variable domain is DTGVSQNPRHKITKRGQNVTFRCDPISEHNRLYWYRQTLGQGPEFLTYFQNEAQLEKSRLLSDRFSAERPKGSFSTLEIQRTEQGDSAMYLCASSDSRGPQHFGDGTRLSIL.

The chain carries TRBV5-4 and TRBJ2-5; possible D gene TRBD2, 6 bases. The CDR3 has 14 residues. Trimming took off 2 bases at V and 1 base at J, with 9 bases between the two ends. CDR1 and CDR2 (germline): SGHNT, YYREEE (reference sequence). Here the CDR3 reads CASSLAGVQETQYF. CDR3 coding DNA: TGTGCCAGCAGCTTAGCGGGTGTCCAAGAGACCCAGTACTTC.

This clone was seen a few times. J is TRBJ1-1 and V is TRBV7-2; the D gene is possibly TRBD1 (5 bases). Deletions cut 5 bases from V and 3 bases from J, with 19 bases between. The CDR3 covers 16 residues. The germline V gene encodes CDR1 SGHTA and CDR2 FQGNSA. As DNA, the CDR3 is TGTGCCAGCAGCCCACTCAGTGGGGGATCTGACACTGAAGCTTTCTTT. Translated: CASSPLSGGSDTEAFF.

By its share, this clone is medium-sized (0.01 to 0.1%). This specimen includes other DNA sequences encoding the same CDR3. The rearrangement links TRBV9 to TRBJ2-5, with TRBD1 as a possible D gene (6 bases). The CDR3 is 15 amino acids. With 2 bases removed from V and 5 bases from J, the gap between germline ends came to 16 bases. Germline-derived CDR1 and CDR2 are SGDLS and YYNGEE. DNA for the CDR3: TGTGCCAGCAGCGTGCAGGGGACGAGCCAGGAGACCCAGTACTTC. Its translation is CASSVQGTSQETQYF.

The CDR3 region has the DNA TGTGCCAGCAGCTCCCCGACATGGAACTATGGCTACACCTTC. This sequence encodes CASSSPTWNYGYTF. This rearrangement joins TRBV5-6 to TRBJ1-2; D remains unclear. The CDR3 length is 14 residues. Per germline, CDR1 SGHDT and CDR2 YYEEEE. Deletions cut 3 bases from V and 2 bases from J, with 11 bases between.

DNA for the CDR3: TGTGCCAGCAGCTTAGGGCAGTACTCTGGAAACACCATATATTTT. Encoded protein: CASSLGQYSGNTIYF. This chain links TRBV7-6 with TRBJ1-3; D not resolved. V dropped 1 base and J dropped 0 bases, with 7 bases sitting between them. CDR3 size: 15 residues. Germline CDR1 and CDR2: SGHVS and FNYEAQ.

The chain couples TRBV10-3 to TRBJ2-1; 12 positions agree with TRBD1. CDR3 length: 14 residues. Germline trimming cut 4 bases from V and 7 bases from J; bases unmatched to any gene: 2. Germline CDR1 reads ENHRY; CDR2 reads SYGVKD. CDR3 protein: CAISGDRGPNEQFF. The DNA for the CDR3 is TGTGCCATCAGTGGGGACAGGGGGCCGAATGAGCAGTTCTTC.

The rearrangement links TRBV28 to TRBJ2-7; no definite D call. Germline V gene data show CDR1 as MDHEN and CDR2 as SYDVKM. V was shortened by 3 bases and J by 4 bases, with 7 bases between the two germline ends. The CDR3 is 12 amino acids. The CDR3 protein is CASSLLTYEQYF. The CDR3 bases are TGTGCCAGCAGTTTGTTGACTTACGAGCAGTACTTC.

The chain carries TRBV4-3 and TRBJ1-6, with a possible D match to TRBD1 (5 bases). In germline, CDR1 is LGHNA, CDR2 YSLEER. Trimming took 4 bases from V and 5 from J, leaving 9 bases between them. This CDR3 has 14 amino acids. The CDR3 loop reads CASSRGRDNSPLHF. In nucleotides, the CDR3 is TGCGCCAGCAGCCGGGGGAGAGATAATTCACCCCTCCACTTT.

J is TRBJ2-1 and V is TRBV23-1; TRBD2 agrees at 7 bases. TRBV23-1 is assigned to the ORF class and has an uncertain function. J gave up 0 bases and V 3 bases, and 11 bases lay outside the gene matches. This CDR3 is built from 18 residues. The CDR3 reads CASSQAPLAENSYNEQFF. In DNA, the CDR3 is TGCGCCAGCAGTCAGGCCCCTCTAGCGGAGAACTCCTACAATGAGCAGTTCTTC.

The CDR3 DNA reads as TGTGCCAGCGTACGGGGACCTTACAATGAGCAGTTCTTC. Its protein is CASVRGPYNEQFF. The chain joins TRBV28 to TRBJ2-1; D may be TRBD1 or TRBD2 (5 bases each). CDR3 length: 13 amino acids. Trimming took 8 bases from V and 4 from J, leaving 12 bases between them. From germline, CDR1 is MDHEN and CDR2 SYDVKM.

The chain combines TRBV7-9 with TRBJ2-3; the D is unclear. Germline CDR1 SEHNR, CDR2 FQNEAQ (reference sequence). V gave up 4 bases and J gave up 2 bases, with 16 bases separating them. This CDR3 is 16 amino acids long. Here the CDR3 reads CASSSARTSYTDTQYF. The CDR3 region has the DNA TGTGCCAGCAGCTCCGCCCGGACCTCATACACAGATACGCAGTATTTT.

This sequence joins TRBV16 and TRBJ1-5, with TRBD1 matching over 7 bases. The CDR3 loop spans 13 amino acids. Per the germline V gene, CDR1 is KGHSY and CDR2 is FQNENV. V lost 0 bases to trimming and J lost 9 bases; unmatched junction nucleotides: 2. The CDR3 DNA is TGTGCCAGCAGCCAATCGGGGGACAGGCCCCAGCATTTT. This gives the protein CASSQSGDRPQHF.

This clone appeared a few times. V usage is TRBV5-1 and J usage is TRBJ2-1; 8 nucleotides align to TRBD2. Germline trimming cut 6 bases from V and 4 bases from J; bases unmatched to any gene: 6. The CDR3 is made up of 14 amino acids. The V gene's germline CDR1 is SGHRS and CDR2 YFSETQ. The chain's CDR3 is CASKLAAGYNEQFF. The CDR3 bases are TGCGCCAGCAAACTAGCGGCCGGATACAATGAGCAGTTCTTC.

J is TRBJ1-1 and V is TRBV5-1; D is perhaps TRBD1 (6 bases). The CDR3 covers 14 residues. Trimming left V 2 bases short and J 10 bases short, with 18 bases between. The germline V gene has CDR1 SGHRS and CDR2 YFSETQ. The CDR3 nucleotides are TGCGCCAGCAGCTTCGAGAACAGGGAGGGGATAGCTTTCTTT. As protein: CASSFENREGIAFF.

V gene TRBV7-3 combines with J gene TRBJ2-7; TRBD2 matches at 7 bases. The CDR3 spans 15 residues. J gave up 2 bases and V 1 base, and 5 bases lay outside the gene matches. The germline CDR1 and CDR2 sequences are SGHTA and FQGTGA. CDR3 nucleotides: TGTGCCAGCAGCTTAAACGGACTAGGGGCCTACGAGCAGTACTTC. Its translation is CASSLNGLGAYEQYF. The complete variable domain, with remaining parts taken from reference TRBV7-3 and TRBJ2-7, reads GAGVSQTPSNKVTEKGKYVELRCDPISGHTALYWYRQSLGQGPEFLIYFQGTGAADDSGLPNDRFFAVRPEGSVSTLKIQRTERGDSAVYLCASSLNGLGAYEQYFGPGTRLTVT.

This clone occurred a few times. The CDR3 region has the DNA TGTGCCAGCAGTTCCGACCGTAGGAGCGAGCAGTACTTC. It translates to CASSSDRRSEQYF. The V call is TRBV6-6, the J call TRBJ2-7; D ambiguous. The CDR3 is 13 residues long. From germline, CDR1 is MNHNY and CDR2 SVGAGI (reference sequence). V was pared by 4 bases and J by 6 bases, with 13 bases between.